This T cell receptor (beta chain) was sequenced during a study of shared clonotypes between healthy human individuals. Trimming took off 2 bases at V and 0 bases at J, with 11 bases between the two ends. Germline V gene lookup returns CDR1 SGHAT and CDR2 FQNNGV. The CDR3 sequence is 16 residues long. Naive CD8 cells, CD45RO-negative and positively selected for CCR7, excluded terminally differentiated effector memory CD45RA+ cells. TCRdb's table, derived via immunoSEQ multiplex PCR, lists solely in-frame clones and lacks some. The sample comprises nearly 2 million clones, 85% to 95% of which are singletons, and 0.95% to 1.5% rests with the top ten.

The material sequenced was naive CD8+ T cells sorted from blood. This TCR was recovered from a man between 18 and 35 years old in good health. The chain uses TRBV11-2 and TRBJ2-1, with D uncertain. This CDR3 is CASSLYRISSYNEQFF. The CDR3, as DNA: TGTGCCAGCAGCTTATATCGGATCAGCTCCTACAATGAGCAGTTCTTC.